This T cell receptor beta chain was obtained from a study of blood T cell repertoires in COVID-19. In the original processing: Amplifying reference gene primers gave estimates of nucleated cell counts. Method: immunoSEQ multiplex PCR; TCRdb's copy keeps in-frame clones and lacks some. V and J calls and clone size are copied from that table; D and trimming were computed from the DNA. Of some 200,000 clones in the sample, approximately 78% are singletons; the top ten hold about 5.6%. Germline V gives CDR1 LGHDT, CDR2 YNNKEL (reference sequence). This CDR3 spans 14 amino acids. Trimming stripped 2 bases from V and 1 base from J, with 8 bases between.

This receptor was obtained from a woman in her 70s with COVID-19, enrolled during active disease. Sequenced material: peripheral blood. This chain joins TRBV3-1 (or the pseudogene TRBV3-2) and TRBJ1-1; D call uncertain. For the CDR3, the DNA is TGTGCCAGCAGCCAACAGGTGACGAACACTGAAGCTTTCTTT. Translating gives CASSQQVTNTEAFF.